The rows below give T cell receptor beta chains drawn from one sample of a study of shared clonotypes between healthy human individuals. Sequencing was performed with immunoSEQ multiplex PCR; in TCRdb, only in-frame clones are kept and a portion is missing. This table has roughly 500,000 clones, about 96% appearing once. Sequencing used naive CD4+ T cells sorted from blood. These receptors came from a woman aged 25 to 39 in good health. Each CDR3 is given with its conserved first and last residue. Each record gives: V gene, CDR3 protein.

v_gene: TRBV18
CDR3aa: CASSTGTGNTIYF

v_gene: TRBV7-2
CDR3aa: CASSLYGTATQNYGYTF

v_gene: TRBV18
CDR3aa: CASSKQGTGNTIYF

v_gene: TRBV9
CDR3aa: CASSVGTGAGYEQYF

v_gene: TRBV7-3
CDR3aa: CASSRRSGQFF

v_gene: TRBV11-2
CDR3aa: CAGSRGLNYGYTF

v_gene: TRBV2
CDR3aa: CATGQQYNEKLFF

v_gene: TRBV5-1
CDR3aa: CASSSGLAGFFSYNEQFF

v_gene: TRBV11-1
CDR3aa: CASSGRDSTGELFF

v_gene: TRBV4-1
CDR3aa: CASSQGSDRHGYTF

v_gene: TRBV7-2
CDR3aa: CASSLRSISNTEAFF

v_gene: TRBV19
CDR3aa: CASRLKGRENNQPQHF

v_gene: TRBV5-1
CDR3aa: CASSLVQGSGNTIYF

v_gene: TRBV2
CDR3aa: CASSPWGGLAGVGELFF

v_gene: TRBV6-6
CDR3aa: CASSDSTTEAFF

v_gene: TRBV21-1
CDR3aa: CASREGWGSYEQYF

v_gene: TRBV5-4
CDR3aa: CASSQKRSGRREQYF

v_gene: TRBV7-2
CDR3aa: CASSFSFGSSGNTIYF

v_gene: TRBV7-3
CDR3aa: CASSLRSGLAGISEQFF

v_gene: TRBV4-1
CDR3aa: CASSHGRWGRNEQFF

v_gene: TRBV5-4
CDR3aa: CASSSGTASNNEQFF

v_gene: TRBV2
CDR3aa: CASSEYNEQFF

v_gene: TRBV7-9
CDR3aa: CASSPGAVSYEQYF

v_gene: TRBV10-3
CDR3aa: CATYSTGNYEQYF

v_gene: TRBV28
CDR3aa: CASSSPGTVFNYGYTF

v_gene: TRBV11-2
CDR3aa: CASSPGGDTQYF

v_gene: TRBV28
CDR3aa: CASGTGEAFF

v_gene: TRBV5-1
CDR3aa: CASSLPAFRGARYEQYF

v_gene: TRBV5-1
CDR3aa: CASSRGQVETQYF

v_gene: TRBV28
CDR3aa: CASSQGGYEQYF

v_gene: TRBV6-1
CDR3aa: CASSEQVQGYTEAFF

v_gene: TRBV11-2
CDR3aa: CASLQSNTGELFF

v_gene: TRBV6-1
CDR3aa: CASSVGSTSTNEKLFF

v_gene: TRBV5-1
CDR3aa: CASSLAASANYGYTF

v_gene: TRBV15
CDR3aa: CATSRGGRGPSDTQYF

v_gene: TRBV28
CDR3aa: CASSAGTASYEQYF

v_gene: TRBV2
CDR3aa: CASSDWRGPEAFF

v_gene: TRBV5-1
CDR3aa: CASSSGLAGGIRDEQYF

v_gene: TRBV6-1
CDR3aa: CASSTRTTEVFF

v_gene: TRBV28
CDR3aa: CASSPERMNTEAFF

v_gene: TRBV11-2
CDR3aa: CASSLPLGNEQFF

v_gene: TRBV7-2
CDR3aa: CASRFLAGGYNEQFF

v_gene: TRBV7-2
CDR3aa: CASSSEGYKAFF

v_gene: TRBV5-1
CDR3aa: CASSTLGTSGRAPGELFF

v_gene: TRBV5-4
CDR3aa: CASSWGRSSYEQYF

v_gene: TRBV25-1
CDR3aa: CASSELTGTNYGYTF

v_gene: TRBV11-2
CDR3aa: CASSLGLSLAWQFF

v_gene: TRBV12-5
CDR3aa: CASGLRENTEAFF

v_gene: TRBV11-2
CDR3aa: CASSPIQGKTTGELFF

v_gene: TRBV9
CDR3aa: CASSGRGSGNTIYF

v_gene: TRBV28
CDR3aa: CASSFSYEQYF